This T cell receptor beta chain was observed in a study of regulatory and conventional T cells in breast cancer (dated by TCRdb to between 2014 and 2017). The library was generated by PCR. The listed sequencing device is 454 GS FLX Titanium. TCRdb handled the public reads itself, with Q25 trimming in fastp and clone calling in MiXCR, and kept productive beta chains. Merged by CDR3 protein, the rows form single entries marked with the most common genes and DNA. Here the sample has around 1,200 distinct CDR3 sequences; less than 45% occur a single time. Under 20% of the sample is in the top ten clones. According to the germline V gene (reference sequence), CDR1 reads SEHNR and CDR2 reads FQNEAQ. V was cut back by 3 bases and J by 1 base, leaving a gap of 9 bases between them. From its cysteine to its phenylalanine, the CDR3 spans 14 amino acids. The read is trimmed to its CDR3 DNA, 42 bases read in frame from base 1.

This clonotype is regarded as large (0.1 to 1%). Its antigen remains unidentified. No clone much larger than this one lies a single base away; base qualities are absent. The sample taken for sequencing was regulatory T cells from blood. The chain was built from TRBV7-9 and TRBJ1-1, with a weak D call of TRBD1 (6 bases match). This TCR was sampled from a female donor with breast cancer. The DNA reads as follows: TGTGCCAGCAGCTTTTTGACAGGGAACACTGAAGCTTTCTTT. Its translation reads: CASSFLTGNTEAFF.